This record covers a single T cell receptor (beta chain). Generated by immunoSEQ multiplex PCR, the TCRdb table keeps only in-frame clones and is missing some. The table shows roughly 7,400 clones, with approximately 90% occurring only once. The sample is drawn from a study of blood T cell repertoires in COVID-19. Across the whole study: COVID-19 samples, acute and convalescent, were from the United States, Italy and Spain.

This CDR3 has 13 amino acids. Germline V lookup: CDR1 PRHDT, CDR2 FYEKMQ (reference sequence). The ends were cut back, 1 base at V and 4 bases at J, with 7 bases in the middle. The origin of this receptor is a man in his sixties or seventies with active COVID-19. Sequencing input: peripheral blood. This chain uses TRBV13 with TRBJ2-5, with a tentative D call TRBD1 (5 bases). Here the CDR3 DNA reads TGTGCCAGCAGCTTAGAAGGGGTAGAGACCCAGTACTTC. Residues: CASSLEGVETQYF.